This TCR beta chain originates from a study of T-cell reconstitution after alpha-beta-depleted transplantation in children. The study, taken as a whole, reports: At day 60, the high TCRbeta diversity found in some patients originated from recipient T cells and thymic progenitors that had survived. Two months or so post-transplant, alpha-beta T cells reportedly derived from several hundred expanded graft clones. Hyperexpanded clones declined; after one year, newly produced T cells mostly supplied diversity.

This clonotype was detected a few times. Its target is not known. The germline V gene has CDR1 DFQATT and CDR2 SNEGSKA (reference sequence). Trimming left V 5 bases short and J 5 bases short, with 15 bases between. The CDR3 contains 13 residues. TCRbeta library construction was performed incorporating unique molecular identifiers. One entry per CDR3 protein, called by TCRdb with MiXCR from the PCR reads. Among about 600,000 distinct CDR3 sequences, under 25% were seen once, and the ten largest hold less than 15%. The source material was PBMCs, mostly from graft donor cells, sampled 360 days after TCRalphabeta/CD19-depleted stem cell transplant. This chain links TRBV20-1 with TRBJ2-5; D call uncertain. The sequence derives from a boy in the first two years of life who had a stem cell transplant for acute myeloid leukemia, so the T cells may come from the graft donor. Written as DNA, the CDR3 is TGCAGTGCTTTACCGGGCGATAGGGAGACCCAGTACTTC. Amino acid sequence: CSALPGDRETQYF.